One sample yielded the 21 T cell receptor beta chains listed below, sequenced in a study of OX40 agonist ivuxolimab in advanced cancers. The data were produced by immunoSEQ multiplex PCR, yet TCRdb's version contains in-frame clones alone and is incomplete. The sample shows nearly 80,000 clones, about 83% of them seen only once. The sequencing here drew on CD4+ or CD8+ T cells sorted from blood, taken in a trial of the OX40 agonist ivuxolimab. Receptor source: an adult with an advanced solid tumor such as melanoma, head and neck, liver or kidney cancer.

CDR3 DNA sequence: TGTGCCAGCAGCTTAGCACAGCTAACCTACGAGCAGTACTTC. This sequence encodes CASSLAQLTYEQYF. The chain employs TRBV7-9 and TRBJ2-7, with unresolved D. V lost 0 bases to trimming and J lost 2 bases, with 8 bases between them. The length of the CDR3 is 14 residues. Looked up from germline, CDR1 is SEHNR and CDR2 is FQNEAQ (reference sequence).

The CDR3 region has the DNA TGTGCCAGCAGCCCCAGGGTGGGGGCAGGCGAGCAGTACTTC. This gives the protein CASSPRVGAGEQYF. The rearrangement uses TRBV5-4 and TRBJ2-7; maybe TRBD1 (6 bases). V was trimmed by 4 bases and J by 6 bases, leaving 17 bases between them. Germline V gives CDR1 SGHNT, CDR2 YYREEE (reference sequence). There are 14 residues in the CDR3.

CDR3 sequence: CASSSQGMNYEQYF. The DNA of the CDR3 is TGCGCCAGCAGCTCCCAAGGGATGAACTACGAGCAGTACTTC. The chain has TRBV5-1 and TRBJ2-7; D is undetermined. V lost 3 bases to trimming and J lost 3 bases, with 13 bases between them. CDR3 length equals 14 residues. Germline V gives CDR1 SGHRS, CDR2 YFSETQ.

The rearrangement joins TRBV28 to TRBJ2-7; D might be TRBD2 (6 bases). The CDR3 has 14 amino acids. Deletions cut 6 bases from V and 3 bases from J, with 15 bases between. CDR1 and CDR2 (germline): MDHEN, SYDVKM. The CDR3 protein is CASRELQEGYEQYF. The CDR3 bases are TGTGCCAGCAGGGAACTACAGGAGGGCTACGAGCAGTACTTC.

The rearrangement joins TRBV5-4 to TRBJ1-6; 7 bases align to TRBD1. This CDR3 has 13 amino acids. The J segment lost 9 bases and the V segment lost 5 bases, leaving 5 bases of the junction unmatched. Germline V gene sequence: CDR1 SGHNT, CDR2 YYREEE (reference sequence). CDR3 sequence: CASRPNRGSPLHF. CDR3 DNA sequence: TGTGCCAGCAGGCCTAACAGGGGTTCACCCCTCCACTTT. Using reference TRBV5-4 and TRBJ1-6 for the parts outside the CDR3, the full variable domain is ETGVTQSPTHLIKTRGQQVTLRCSSQSGHNTVSWYQQALGQGPQFIFQYYREEENGRGNFPPRFSGLQFPNYSSELNVNALELDDSALYLCASRPNRGSPLHFGNGTRLTVT.

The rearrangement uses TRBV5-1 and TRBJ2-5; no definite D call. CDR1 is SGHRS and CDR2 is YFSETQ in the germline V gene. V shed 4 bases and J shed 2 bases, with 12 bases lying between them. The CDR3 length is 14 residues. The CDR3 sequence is CASSIGRIQETQYF. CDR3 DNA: TGCGCCAGCAGCATAGGACGTATTCAAGAGACCCAGTACTTC.

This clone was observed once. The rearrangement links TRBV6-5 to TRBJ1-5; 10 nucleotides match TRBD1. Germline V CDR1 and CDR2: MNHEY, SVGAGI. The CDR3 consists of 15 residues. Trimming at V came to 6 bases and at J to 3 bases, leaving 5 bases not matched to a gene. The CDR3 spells CASRWGTGDNQPQHF. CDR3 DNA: TGTGCCAGCAGATGGGGGACAGGGGACAATCAGCCCCAGCATTTT.

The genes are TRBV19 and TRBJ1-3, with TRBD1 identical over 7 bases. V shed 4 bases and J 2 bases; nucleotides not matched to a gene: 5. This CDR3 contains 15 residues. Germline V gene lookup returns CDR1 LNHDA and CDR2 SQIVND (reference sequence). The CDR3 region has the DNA TGTGCCAGTAGTAACCTTGGGACAGCTGGAAACACCATATATTTT. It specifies CASSNLGTAGNTIYF.

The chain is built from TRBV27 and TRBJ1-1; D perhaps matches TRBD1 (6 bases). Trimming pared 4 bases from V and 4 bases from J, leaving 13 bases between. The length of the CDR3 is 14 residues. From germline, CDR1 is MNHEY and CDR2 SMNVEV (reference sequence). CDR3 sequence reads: CASSWGAQGTEAFF. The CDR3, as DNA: TGTGCCAGCAGTTGGGGGGCGCAGGGCACTGAAGCTTTCTTT.

This CDR3 reads CASSRTGLNSVGQYF. CDR3 DNA sequence: TGTGCCAGCAGCAGGACAGGGCTAAACTCGGTGGGGCAGTACTTC. The gene calls are TRBV28 and TRBJ2-7, with 8 positions matching TRBD1. Germline V CDR1 and CDR2: MDHEN, SYDVKM. V shed 6 bases and J 9 bases; nucleotides not matched to a gene: 16. The CDR3 has 15 amino acids. The variable domain in full, with the rest retrieved from reference TRBV28 and TRBJ2-7, is DVKVTQSSRYLVKRTGEKVFLECVQDMDHENMFWYRQDPGLGLRLIYFSYDVKMKEKGDIPEGYSVSREKKERFSLILESASTNQTSMYLCASSRTGLNSVGQYFGPGTRLTVT.

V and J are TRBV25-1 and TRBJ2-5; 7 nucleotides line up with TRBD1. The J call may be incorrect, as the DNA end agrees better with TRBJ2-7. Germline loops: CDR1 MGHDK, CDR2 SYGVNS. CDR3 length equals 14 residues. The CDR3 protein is CASSELGQSYEQYF. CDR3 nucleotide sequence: TGTGCCAGCAGTGAACTGGGACAGTCCTACGAGCAGTACTTC.

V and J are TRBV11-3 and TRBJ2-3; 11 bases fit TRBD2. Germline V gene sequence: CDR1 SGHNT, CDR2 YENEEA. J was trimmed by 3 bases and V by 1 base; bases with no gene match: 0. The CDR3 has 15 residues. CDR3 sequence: CASSLGTSGTDTQYF. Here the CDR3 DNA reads TGTGCCAGCAGCTTAGGGACTAGCGGGACAGATACGCAGTATTTT.

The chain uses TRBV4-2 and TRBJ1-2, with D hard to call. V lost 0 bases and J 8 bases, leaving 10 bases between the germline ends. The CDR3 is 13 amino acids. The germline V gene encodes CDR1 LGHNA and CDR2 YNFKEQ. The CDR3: CASSQEQFGGYTF. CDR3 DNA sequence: TGTGCCAGCAGCCAAGAACAGTTTGGGGGCTACACCTTC.

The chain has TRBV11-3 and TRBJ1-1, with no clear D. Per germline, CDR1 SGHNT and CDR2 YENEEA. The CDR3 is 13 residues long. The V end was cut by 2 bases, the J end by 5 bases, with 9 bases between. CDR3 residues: CASSLYGRTEAFF. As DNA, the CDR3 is TGTGCCAGCAGCTTATACGGGAGGACTGAAGCTTTCTTT.

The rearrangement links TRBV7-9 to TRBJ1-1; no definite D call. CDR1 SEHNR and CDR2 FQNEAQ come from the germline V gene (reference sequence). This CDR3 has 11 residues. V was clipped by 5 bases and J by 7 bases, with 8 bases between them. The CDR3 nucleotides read TGTGCCAGCAGCGTTGAGGGTGAAGCTTTCTTT. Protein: CASSVEGEAFF.

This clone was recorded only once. In DNA, the CDR3 is TGCAGCGTCCCCGGCCGGGACAGGGGTTACAATGAGCAGTTCTTC. Its translation: CSVPGRDRGYNEQFF. This chain joins TRBV29-1 and TRBJ2-1, with TRBD1 identical over 10 bases. The CDR3 runs 15 residues. Germline assignment: CDR1 SQVTM and CDR2 ANQGSEA. V shed 6 bases, J shed 4 bases, and the junction held 9 bases outside the gene matches.

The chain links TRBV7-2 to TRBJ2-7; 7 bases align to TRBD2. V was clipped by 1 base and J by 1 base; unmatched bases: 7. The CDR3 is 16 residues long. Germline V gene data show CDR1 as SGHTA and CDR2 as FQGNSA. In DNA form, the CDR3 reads TGTGCCAGCAGCTTAGGGGGGACTACCCCTTCCTACGAGCAGTACTTC. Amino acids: CASSLGGTTPSYEQYF.

CDR3 residues: CAISGTGSRNSPLHF. The DNA of the CDR3 is TGTGCCATCAGTGGTACAGGGTCGAGGAATTCACCCCTCCACTTT. The V call is TRBV10-3, the J call TRBJ1-6; the D gene is possibly TRBD1 (6 bases). Germline CDR1 is ENHRY and CDR2 is SYGVKD. V lost 4 bases and J lost 7, with 14 bases in between. The CDR3 sequence is 15 residues long.

The CDR3 DNA reads as TGTGCCAGCAGCGCGGGACAGGGTAAAAACATTCAGTACTTC. Protein: CASSAGQGKNIQYF. V is TRBV11-2 and J is TRBJ2-4, with 9 bases matching TRBD1. The CDR3 totals 14 residues. CDR1 and CDR2 from the germline V gene are SGHAT and FQNNGV. With 5 bases clipped from V and 4 bases from J, the junction kept 3 bases outside the gene matches.

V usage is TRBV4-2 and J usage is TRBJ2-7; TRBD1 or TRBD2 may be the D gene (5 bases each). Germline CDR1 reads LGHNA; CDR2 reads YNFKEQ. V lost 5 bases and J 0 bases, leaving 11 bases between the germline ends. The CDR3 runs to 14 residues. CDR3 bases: TGTGCCAGCAGCACTGGGACCAGCTCCTACGAGCAGTACTTC. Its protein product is CASSTGTSSYEQYF.

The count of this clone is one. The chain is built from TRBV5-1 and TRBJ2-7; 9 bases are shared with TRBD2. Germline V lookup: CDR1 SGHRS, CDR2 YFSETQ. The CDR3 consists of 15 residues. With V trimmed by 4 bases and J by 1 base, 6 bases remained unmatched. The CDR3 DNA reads TGCGCCAGCAGCCCGGGACTAGCTCAATCCTACGAGCAGTACTTC. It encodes CASSPGLAQSYEQYF.